Below, 16 T cell receptor beta chains from the same sample are listed, as sequenced in a study of Ad26.COV2.S vaccination and SARS-CoV-2 variants. Described treatment: 15 to 20 received Ad26.COV2.S at low or high dose, single or two shots; about 5 received placebo; per-sample allocation not given. Samples were taken on day 63 after the first vaccine or placebo injection. Clones were read by immunoSEQ multiplex PCR, and TCRdb kept only the in-frame ones, dropping some. Here the sample spans approximately 480,000 clones, approximately 88% being singletons. Sequences were derived from peripheral blood, sampled in a trial of Ad26.COV2.S vaccine versus placebo. These receptors were obtained from a person aged 18 to 65 who received the Ad26.COV2.S COVID-19 vaccine or a placebo.

This chain links TRBV6-5 with TRBJ2-7; 9 positions match TRBD1. The J segment lost 2 bases and the V segment lost 2 bases, leaving 4 bases of the junction unmatched. CDR3 length: 15 residues. Germline V lookup: CDR1 MNHEY, CDR2 SVGAGI. CDR3 DNA: TGTGCCAGCAGTTACAGGGGACAGGGAACCTACGAGCAGTACTTC. This sequence encodes CASSYRGQGTYEQYF.

The CDR3 sequence is CASSLAGLDSPKNIQYF. In DNA, the CDR3 is TGTGCCAGCAGCTTAGCAGGGTTGGATTCCCCCAAAAACATTCAGTACTTC. V usage is TRBV11-2 and J usage is TRBJ2-4; D might be TRBD1 (5 bases). The germline CDR1 and CDR2 sequences are SGHAT and FQNNGV. This CDR3 is 17 amino acids long. Trimming left V 1 base short and J 2 bases short, with 15 bases between.

The V and J genes are TRBV12-3 or TRBV12-4 and TRBJ2-7; 8 bases fit TRBD1. The trim removed 2 bases at V and 6 bases at J, leaving 3 bases unmatched. The CDR3 covers 13 residues. CDR3 sequence reads: CASSLRGTGEQYF. CDR3 coding DNA: TGTGCCAGCAGTTTAAGGGGGACAGGCGAGCAGTACTTC.

The chain recombines TRBV6-5 with TRBJ2-1; D is unresolved. This CDR3 is built from 14 residues. Germline CDR1 MNHEY, CDR2 SVGAGI. V dropped 10 bases and J dropped 6 bases, with 19 bases sitting between them. DNA for the CDR3: TGTGCCACCACATCTACCCTTACCGTCAATGAGCAGTTCTTC. It encodes CATTSTLTVNEQFF.

This clone came up once. The chain combines TRBV2 with TRBJ1-4, with unresolved D. V lost 2 bases and J lost 10, with 14 bases in between. Germline CDR1 and CDR2: SNHLY and FYNNEI. This CDR3 comprises 14 residues. As DNA, the CDR3 is TGTGCCAGCAGTGAACAGAGAGGTAGCGGAAAACTGTTTTTT. It codes for CASSEQRGSGKLFF.

This clone was observed a single time. CDR3 amino acids: CASSLYRHPDTQYF. CDR3 DNA: TGTGCCAGCAGCTTATACCGGCACCCAGATACGCAGTATTTT. The V gene is TRBV7-9, the J gene TRBJ2-3; D gene ambiguous. The CDR3 covers 14 residues. The germline V gene encodes CDR1 SEHNR and CDR2 FQNEAQ (reference sequence). The germline V and J ends were trimmed by 2 bases and 4 bases, with 10 bases remaining between them. Filled out from reference TRBV7-9 and TRBJ2-3, the complete variable domain reads DTGVSQNPRHKITKRGQNVTFRCDPISEHNRLYWYRQTLGQGPEFLTYFQNEAQLEKSRLLSDRFSAERPKGSFSTLEIQRTEQGDSAMYLCASSLYRHPDTQYFGPGTRLTVL.

The V and J genes are TRBV7-7 and TRBJ2-3, with unresolved D. Per the germline V gene, CDR1 is SSHAT and CDR2 is FNYEAQ (reference sequence). CDR3 size: 13 residues. V lost 1 base and J 5 bases, leaving 7 bases between the germline ends. DNA for the CDR3: TGTGCCAGCAGCTTAGGACATGGAGATACGCAGTATTTT. It is translated as CASSLGHGDTQYF.

The chain combines TRBV19 with TRBJ2-1, with unresolved D. Germline V gene data show CDR1 as LNHDA and CDR2 as SQIVND (reference sequence). The CDR3 is made up of 15 amino acids. Trimming took off 0 bases at V and 2 bases at J, with 8 bases between the two ends. CDR3 region: CASSIDPAPYNEQFF. CDR3 DNA: TGTGCCAGTAGTATAGATCCAGCACCCTACAATGAGCAGTTCTTC.

This sequence joins TRBV6-1 and TRBJ2-1, with D perhaps matching TRBD1 or TRBD2 (5 bases each). The CDR3 sequence is 15 residues long. V gave up 2 bases and J gave up 7 bases, with 15 bases separating them. The germline V gene has CDR1 MNHNS and CDR2 SASEGT. Here the CDR3 reads CASSEPLRWGNEQFF. The CDR3 nucleotides are TGTGCCAGCAGTGAACCCCTTCGGTGGGGGAATGAGCAGTTCTTC.

This clone was counted between two and nine times. This same CDR3 is encoded by further DNA sequences in the sample. The rearrangement joins TRBV5-4 to TRBJ2-7; the match to TRBD1 covers 8 bases. Losses at the gene ends were 4 bases for V and 3 bases for J; bases not matched to a gene: 6. Per germline, CDR1 SGHNT and CDR2 YYREEE (reference sequence). The CDR3 spans 14 residues. The CDR3 protein is CASSLGQGSYEQYF. In DNA form, the CDR3 reads TGTGCCAGCAGCCTAGGACAGGGCAGCTACGAGCAGTACTTC.

This sequence joins TRBV7-3 and TRBJ2-6; D is undetermined. The CDR3 totals 14 residues. Trimming took off 3 bases at V and 0 bases at J, with 3 bases between the two ends. Germline values: CDR1 SGHTA, CDR2 FQGTGA. CDR3 loop: CASSFGSGANVLTF. As DNA, the CDR3 is TGTGCCAGCAGCTTTGGCTCTGGGGCCAACGTCCTGACTTTC.

The chain employs TRBV2 and TRBJ1-4, with TRBD1 matching over 7 bases. Trimming took 6 bases from V and 17 from J; bases not matched to a gene: 30. Germline V gene data show CDR1 as SNHLY and CDR2 as FYNNEI. There are 18 residues in the CDR3. CDR3 amino acids: CASRGVTGAASVMKRIFF. CDR3 nucleotides: TGTGCCAGCAGGGGAGTCACAGGGGCGGCGTCTGTAATGAAAAGGATATTTTTT.

The rearrangement uses TRBV7-3 and TRBJ2-2; a weak D match, TRBD2 (5 bases). V was pared by 5 bases and J by 0 bases, with 13 bases between. CDR1 is SGHTA and CDR2 is FQGTGA in the germline V gene. The CDR3 is 16 amino acids. The CDR3 coding sequence is TGTGCCAGCAGCATAATTGGCGGGTCGAACACCGGGGAGCTGTTTTTT. Protein product: CASSIIGGSNTGELFF.

The chain has TRBV7-9 and TRBJ2-3; 9 nucleotides line up with TRBD2. With V trimmed by 4 bases and J by 1 base, 12 bases remained unmatched. Germline CDR1 is SEHNR and CDR2 is FQNEAQ (reference sequence). The CDR3 contains 18 residues. CDR3 DNA: TGTGCCAGCAGCTCCCCGACTCAAAAGCGGGAGGGCACAGATACGCAGTATTTT. Amino acids: CASSSPTQKREGTDTQYF.

V and J are TRBV5-6 and TRBJ2-3, with 10 bases that match TRBD1. The germline V gene encodes CDR1 SGHDT and CDR2 YYEEEE. The CDR3 runs to 16 residues. Trimming at V came to 2 bases and at J to 3 bases, leaving 6 bases not matched to a gene. CDR3 residues: CASSLGQGEWTDTQYF. As DNA, the CDR3 is TGTGCCAGCAGCTTAGGACAGGGGGAATGGACAGATACGCAGTATTTT.

The table lists this clone with a few counts. This chain connects TRBV3-1 (or the pseudogene TRBV3-2) to TRBJ1-2, with 9 bases identical to TRBD1. Germline V gene lookup returns CDR1 LGHDT and CDR2 YNNKEL (reference sequence). CDR3 length: 15 residues. V dropped 3 bases and J dropped 4; count of bases not matched to a gene: 6. CDR3 protein: CASSHRTGDGYGYTF. DNA for the CDR3: TGTGCCAGCAGCCACCGGACAGGGGACGGCTATGGCTACACCTTC.